The rows below give T cell receptor beta chains drawn from one sample of a study of blood T cell repertoires in COVID-19. Generated by immunoSEQ multiplex PCR, the TCRdb table keeps only in-frame clones and is missing some. The sample holds a few hundred thousand clones, approximately 85% seen once. The sequencing input was peripheral blood. Receptors originate from a man between 45 and 60 years old who had recovered from COVID-19. The CDR3 runs from the conserved cysteine through the conserved F or W. A D gene is named only where the DNA matches it firmly. Rows may omit the clone size; those that give it use once, few, many or a size class.

j_call v_call d_call clone_size cdr3_nt cdr3_aa
TRBJ2-7 TRBV4-1 TRBD2 - TGCGCCAGCAGCCTACTAACGACTAGCGGGGTGGCCTACGAGCAGTACTTC CASSLLTTSGVAYEQYF
TRBJ1-1 TRBV10-2 - once TGCGCCAGCAGGGTCGGAGGGCACACTGAAGCTTTCTTT CASRVGGHTEAFF
TRBJ2-1 TRBV19 TRBD1 - TGTGCCAGTAGTTCACCCGGCCAGGGGGCTAGTAATGAGCAGTTCTTC CASSSPGQGASNEQFF
TRBJ2-3 TRBV27 TRBD1 - TGTGCCAGCAGTCCAACTACAGGGGGAAAGGGTCGGTATTTT CASSPTTGGKGRYF
TRBJ2-1 TRBV5-1 TRBD2 - TGCGCCAGCAGCGGGACTAGCGGGGGTAACAATGAGCAGTTCTTC CASSGTSGGNNEQFF
TRBJ2-5 TRBV6-5 - - TGTGCCAGCAGTAAATCCGGGACTCCGGCCGGGACCCAGTACTTC CASSKSGTPAGTQYF
TRBJ2-5 TRBV5-1 - - TGCGCCAGCAGCTTGAGCACTCTGGAGACCCAGTACTTC CASSLSTLETQYF
TRBJ2-2 TRBV5-4 TRBD2 once TGTGCCAGCAGCTTGGGGGCTAGCGGCTACACCGGGGAGCTGTTTTTT CASSLGASGYTGELFF
TRBJ2-1 TRBV24-1 - - TGTGCCACCAGTGATAACCTAGCGGAGCAGTTCTTC CATSDNLAEQFF
TRBJ2-7 TRBV19 - - TGTGCCAGTAGTATAGGTCAGGGTGGCTCCTACGAGCAGTACTTC CASSIGQGGSYEQYF
TRBJ2-5 TRBV7-9 - - TGTGCCAGCAGCTTACGGGGAACGGGGCAAGAGACCCAGTACTTC CASSLRGTGQETQYF
TRBJ2-3 TRBV7-6 TRBD2 - TGTGCCAGCAGCCCACAAGAATTAGCGGGACCTCGGTATTTT CASSPQELAGPRYF
TRBJ2-3 TRBV5-1 - - TGCGCCAGCAGCTTGGCTTTGTTGGGCCCAGATACGCAGTATTTT CASSLALLGPDTQYF
TRBJ1-2 TRBV2 - - TGTGCCAGCAGCTCCTTCAGGGGATCGGGCTATGGCTACACCTTC CASSSFRGSGYGYTF
TRBJ1-3 TRBV11-2 - - TGTGCCAGCAGCCAAGGAGGCAGGGGAGCTGGAAACACCATATATTTT CASSQGGRGAGNTIYF
TRBJ1-6 TRBV27 - - TGTGCCAGCAGTTTATCGGGCATTGTCAATTCACCCCTCCACTTT CASSLSGIVNSPLHF
TRBJ1-3 TRBV3-1/TRBV3-2 - - TGTGCCAGCAGCCAAGTAGTCTCTCCCACTGGAAACACCATATATTTT CASSQVVSPTGNTIYF
TRBJ2-5 TRBV5-1 - - TGCGCCAGCAGGCCAGCTCAGGGAGGAGAGACCCAGTACTTC CASRPAQGGETQYF
TRBJ2-3 TRBV7-6 TRBD2 once TGTGCCAGCAGCCGGACTAGCGGGAGGGCAGATACGCAGTATTTT CASSRTSGRADTQYF
TRBJ2-1 TRBV11-2 TRBD2 once TGTGCCAGCAGCTTAGATATGGCGGGAGTGAGGTCCTACAATGAGCAGTTCTTC CASSLDMAGVRSYNEQFF
TRBJ2-3 TRBV29-1 TRBD2 - TGCAGCGTTGGACTAGCGGGGCGTAGCACAGATACGCAGTATTTT CSVGLAGRSTDTQYF
TRBJ2-5 TRBV18 - - TGTGCCAGCTCACGCTCCAGCCAAGAGACCCAGTACTTC CASSRSSQETQYF
TRBJ1-4 TRBV28 - - TGTGCCAGCAGTCTCCCGACAGCAACTAATGAAAAACTGTTTTTT CASSLPTATNEKLFF
TRBJ2-5 TRBV6-5 - - TGTGCCAGCAGTTCCCGGCTAGGGGGGGCTTCCGAGACCCAGTACTTC CASSSRLGGASETQYF
TRBJ1-5 TRBV3-1/TRBV3-2 TRBD1 many TGTGCCAGCAGCCCAAGCCTCTCCGGGACAGGGGGACGTAATTTCGGCAATCAGCCCCAGCATTTT CASSPSLSGTGGRNFGNQPQHF
TRBJ2-3 TRBV5-1 TRBD2 - TGCGCCAGCAGCCCAGCGGGAGGGCCCACAGATACGCAGTATTTT CASSPAGGPTDTQYF
TRBJ1-2 TRBV28 - once TGTGCCAGCAGTTTAGGACAAGGGAAGTATGGCTACACCTTC CASSLGQGKYGYTF
TRBJ1-5 TRBV24-1 TRBD1 once TGTGCCACCAGTGATCGGACAGGGAAGAATCAGCCCCAGCATTTT CATSDRTGKNQPQHF
TRBJ2-1 TRBV7-8 - - TGTGCCAGCAGCTTCAGTAGCAACCCCTACAATGAGCAGTTCTTC CASSFSSNPYNEQFF
TRBJ1-6 TRBV6-1 - - TGTGCCAGCAGTGAACTTCGAGGGAATTCACCCCTCCACTTT CASSELRGNSPLHF
TRBJ2-7 TRBV19 TRBD1 - TGTGCCAGTAGCAACCCCGGGACAGGGACCCACGAGCAGTACTTC CASSNPGTGTHEQYF
TRBJ1-2 TRBV28 - - TGTGCCAGCAGTTTTAACTTCTATGGCTACACCTTC CASSFNFYGYTF
TRBJ2-3 TRBV9 TRBD2 - TGTGCCAGCAGGAAGGGACTAGTCCCAGATACGCAGTATTTT CASRKGLVPDTQYF
TRBJ2-1 TRBV11-2 TRBD2 once TGTGCCAGCAGCCTTGGACTAGCGGGATCTAAGAATGAGCAGTTCTTC CASSLGLAGSKNEQFF
TRBJ1-1 TRBV3-1/TRBV3-2 - once TGTGCCAGCAGCCAAGCCGGGACACCGAACACTGAAGCTTTCTTT CASSQAGTPNTEAFF
TRBJ2-7 TRBV7-8 - - TGTGCCAGCAGCGGGATGCGGGCAGGGGCCTCCTACGAGCAGTACTTC CASSGMRAGASYEQYF
TRBJ2-7 TRBV3-1/TRBV3-2 - - TGTGCCAGCAGCCGACTAGTCTACGAGCAGTACTTC CASSRLVYEQYF
TRBJ2-3 TRBV27 - once TGTGCCAGCAGTTTAGACTCTTTCTTACCTGGTAGCACAGATACGCAGTATTTT CASSLDSFLPGSTDTQYF
TRBJ2-3 TRBV4-2 TRBD2 - TGTGCCAGCAGCCAAGATGCGCTAGCGGGAGCCCTTAGCACAGATACGCAGTATTTT CASSQDALAGALSTDTQYF
TRBJ2-1 TRBV13 - - TGTGCCAGCAGCTTTAAACAGGTTACCTACAATGAGCAGTTCTTC CASSFKQVTYNEQFF
TRBJ2-2 TRBV5-6 - - TGTGCCAGCAGCCTACGGCCACGACTAGTAACCGGGGAGCTGTTTTTT CASSLRPRLVTGELFF
TRBJ2-5 TRBV27 - - TGTGCCAGCAGTCCCCCGGGACATGTCCAAGAGACCCAGTACTTC CASSPPGHVQETQYF
TRBJ2-3 TRBV5-5 - - TGTGCCAGCAGAAGGACTGGATCGGTTTTAAGCAGCACAGATACGCAGTATTTT CASRRTGSVLSSTDTQYF
TRBJ1-1 TRBV18 - - TGTGCCAGCTCACCCGGATTCGCGGTTGACACTGAAGCTTTCTTT CASSPGFAVDTEAFF
TRBJ1-5 TRBV2 - - TGTGCCAGCAGTGACCGTATCAATCAGCCCCAGCATTTT CASSDRINQPQHF
TRBJ1-5 TRBV2 TRBD1 - TGTGCCAGCAGTGAAGTGACCGGGACAGGGGGCGTCTTGAGCAATCAGCCCCAGCATTTT CASSEVTGTGGVLSNQPQHF
TRBJ1-1 TRBV7-2 - - TGTGCCAGCAGCTTTGGGGGCCTGAACACTGAAGCTTTCTTT CASSFGGLNTEAFF
TRBJ2-7 TRBV7-8 TRBD2 - TGTGCCAGCAGCATTCCGGGACTAGGCGGCGAGCAGTACTTC CASSIPGLGGEQYF
TRBJ2-5 TRBV5-1 TRBD2 few TGCGCCAGCAAAATAGCGGGAGGGAGACAAGAGACCCAGTACTTC CASKIAGGRQETQYF
TRBJ1-5 TRBV5-6 - - TGTGCCAGCAGCTTGGTTGGGGCGAATCAGCCCCAGCATTTT CASSLVGANQPQHF
TRBJ2-3 TRBV28 TRBD2 - TGTGCCGCAAGGACTAGCGGGAGAACAGATACGCAGTATTTT CAARTSGRTDTQYF
TRBJ1-1 TRBV5-4 TRBD1 - TGTGCCAGCAGCACACCGGGACAGGGGTCGGGAGCTTTCTTT CASSTPGQGSGAFF
TRBJ2-1 TRBV29-1 TRBD2 - TGCAGCGTTGACGGGAGGGGGTCGTACAATGAGCAGTTCTTC CSVDGRGSYNEQFF
TRBJ2-1 TRBV2 TRBD2 - TGTGCCAGCACTCCCCGGGAGGGGGACAATGAGCAGTTCTTC CASTPREGDNEQFF